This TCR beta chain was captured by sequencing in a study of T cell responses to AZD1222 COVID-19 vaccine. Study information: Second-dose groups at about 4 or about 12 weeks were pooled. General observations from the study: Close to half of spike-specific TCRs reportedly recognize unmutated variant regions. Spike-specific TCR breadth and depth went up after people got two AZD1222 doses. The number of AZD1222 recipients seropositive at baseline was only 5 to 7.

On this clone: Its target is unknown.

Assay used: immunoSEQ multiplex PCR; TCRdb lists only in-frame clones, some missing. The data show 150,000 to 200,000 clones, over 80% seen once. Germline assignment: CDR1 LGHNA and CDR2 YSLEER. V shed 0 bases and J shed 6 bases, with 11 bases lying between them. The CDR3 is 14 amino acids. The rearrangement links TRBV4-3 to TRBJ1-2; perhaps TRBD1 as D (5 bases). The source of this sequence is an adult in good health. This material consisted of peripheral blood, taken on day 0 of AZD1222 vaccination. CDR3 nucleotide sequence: TGCGCCAGCAGCCAAGATCGACGGGACCATGGCTACACCTTC. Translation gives CASSQDRRDHGYTF.